A selection of T cell receptor beta chains follows, all from one sample in a study of tumor-infiltrating lymphocytes in primary liver carcinoma. MiXCR, run by TCRdb on the multiplex PCR reads, gives a single entry per CDR3 protein. The repertoire consists of roughly 100,000 distinct CDR3 sequences, with about four fifths occurring once and the leading ten covering 15% to 25%. The material sequenced was liver tumor tissue from sampling region 3. These receptor sequences come from a man in his forties with primary liver carcinoma and hepatitis B virus infection. Each CDR3 is given with its conserved first and last residue. The D gene is left open where the match is weak. The size entry is marked missing in some rows and otherwise reads once, few, many or a size class.

clone_size j_call d_call v_call cdr3_nt cdr3_aa
- TRBJ1-6 - TRBV5-6 TGTGCCTGCAGCTTCTCCGGACTGGGCAAACACTTT CACSFSGLGKHF
- TRBJ2-2 - TRBV29-1 TGCAGCGTTATGGATAACACCGGGGAGCTGTTGTTT CSVMDNTGELLF
- TRBJ2-7 TRBD1 TRBV4-3 TGCGCCAGCAGCCACTCCGGGACAGGGGCCTATGAGCAGTACTTC CASSHSGTGAYEQYF
once TRBJ2-3 - TRBV29-1 TGCAGTACTTCTGGGGCGGGCACAGATATGCAGTATTTT CSTSGAGTDMQYF
- TRBJ2-2 TRBD2 TRBV11-2 TGTGCCAGCAGCTCCTCTAGCGGCGCGAGCACCGAGGAGCTGTTTTTT CASSSSSGASTEELFF
- TRBJ1-2 - TRBV6-1 TGTGCCGGACTGACAGGCGCATATGGCTACATCTTC CAGLTGAYGYIF
- TRBJ2-1 TRBD2 TRBV12-3/TRBV12-4 TGTGCCAGTATGACTAGCAGGAGATGCAATGAGCAGTTCTTC CASMTSRRCNEQFF
once TRBJ2-5 - TRBV11-2 TGTACCAGCAGCTTAGGGGCTTGCGGAGAAGAGACCCAGTACTTC CTSSLGACGEETQYF
- TRBJ1-2 TRBD1 TRBV11-1 TGTGCCAGCAGCCAGGGACAGGGCCAGAGCTATGGTTACACATTC CASSQGQGQSYGYTF
few TRBJ2-7 TRBD2 TRBV20-1 TGCAGTGCGAAGTACGGCGGGAGGTACTACGAGCAGTACTTC CSAKYGGRYYEQYF
- TRBJ1-1 - TRBV20-1 TGCAGTACTAGTCGCCCCGCGAACACTGAAGCTTTCTTT CSTSRPANTEAFF
- TRBJ2-3 TRBD2 TRBV11-2 TGTGCCGGCAGCTTACAAGCGGGGGTCAGCACAGATAGGCAGTATTTT CAGSLQAGVSTDRQYF
- TRBJ1-1 - TRBV11-2 TGTGCCAGCAGCTTCGGGGAAAACACTGAAGCTTTCTTT CASSFGENTEAFF
many TRBJ2-1 - TRBV5-4 TGTGCCAGCAGCTTGTGGGGGCGTGCGGGTGAGCAGTTCTTC CASSLWGRAGEQFF
- TRBJ2-3 TRBD2 TRBV4-2 TGTGCCAGCGGCCCGGGACTAGCTGGAGAGGTGGGCACAGATACGCAGTATTTT CASGPGLAGEVGTDTQYF
many TRBJ1-6 - TRBV10-2 TGCGCCAGCAGTGAGTCCACGGTTAATTCACCCCTCCACTTT CASSESTVNSPLHF
- TRBJ2-3 - TRBV28 TGTGCCAGCTCTAAAACAGTGCTGACAGATACGCATTATTTT CASSKTVLTDTHYF
- TRBJ2-2 - TRBV4-2 TGTACCAGCAGCCAGTTGACAGACCACATCGGGGAGCTGTTTTTT CTSSQLTDHIGELFF
once TRBJ1-5 - TRBV12-3/TRBV12-4 TGTGTCAGCACGCAGGGCACCGCAATAAATCAGTCCCAGCATTTT CVSTQGTAINQSQHF
few TRBJ2-3 - TRBV5-4 TGTGCCAGCAGCTTGGCTAGCCGCACAGATACGCAGTATTTT CASSLASRTDTQYF
- TRBJ2-4 - TRBV10-3 TGTGCCATCAGTGGCAACTGGAAAGCCAAAAACATTCAACACTTC CAISGNWKAKNIQHF
- TRBJ1-2 - TRBV18 TGTGCCAGCTCACCAACCGATGGGGGGTTATATGGCTACACCTTC CASSPTDGGLYGYTF
- TRBJ2-3 - TRBV29-1 TGCAACGTGGACGGAGGCACACATACGCAGTATTTT CNVDGGTHTQYF
- TRBJ2-7 TRBD2 TRBV5-4 TGTACCAGCAGCTATACTAGCGGACTTACCTACGAGCAGTACTTC CTSSYTSGLTYEQYF
once TRBJ2-3 - TRBV29-1 TGCAACATTGTCCTGGCAGATACGCAGTATTTT CNIVLADTQYF
- TRBJ2-4 - TRBV29-1 TGCAGCGTCCTAGTTATTTGGGCCAAAAACATTCAGTACTTC CSVLVIWAKNIQYF
- TRBJ1-5 TRBD1 TRBV28 TGTGCCAGCAATTTACCGATGGGGGGGACAGGGGGCCAGGCCCAGCATTTT CASNLPMGGTGGQAQHF
- TRBJ1-2 - TRBV29-1 TGCAGTGTCTCCAGCGGGGTAGGAAGGCTTTCTGGCTACACCTTC CSVSSGVGRLSGYTF
- TRBJ2-3 - TRBV6-1 TGTGTCAGCAAGTCACAGGGCCGGGGCACAGATACGCATTATTTT CVSKSQGRGTDTHYF
- TRBJ2-3 - TRBV11-3 TGTGCCAGCAGCCAGGGGGGACTCCAGGGCGAAACGCAGTATTTT CASSQGGLQGETQYF
- TRBJ1-3 - TRBV5-1 TGCGCCAGCAGCTTGGACGAGCAGAACCCTGGAAAAACCATATATTTT CASSLDEQNPGKTIYF
few TRBJ2-2 - TRBV4-1 TGCGGCAGCAGCCCTGGGGTCGTTAACACCGGGGAGCTGTTTTTT CGSSPGVVNTGELFF
- TRBJ2-1 - TRBV11-3 TGTGTCAGCAACTTAGGCGTCTCGAACAATGAGCAGTTTTTC CVSNLGVSNNEQFF
- TRBJ1-1 - TRBV29-1 TGCAGCGGGGCCCCAGGTTGGCCCATGAACACTGAAGTTCTCTTT CSGAPGWPMNTEVLF
- TRBJ2-7 TRBD1 TRBV28 TGTGCCAGCAGTCGAAGGGGGCTTTCCAGTGAGCAGTACTTC CASSRRGLSSEQYF
- TRBJ2-1 - TRBV29-1 TGCAGCTCCACTGGGACACAGGGCTCCTACTATGTGCAGTTCTTC CSSTGTQGSYYVQFF
- TRBJ2-4 - TRBV29-1 TGCAGTGCCCTGGTTATTGGGGCCAAAAACATTCAGTACTTC CSALVIGAKNIQYF
- TRBJ2-1 - TRBV28 TGTGCCAGAGGTGACAGACCAAACTCCTACAATGAGCAGTTCTTC CARGDRPNSYNEQFF
once TRBJ2-3 - TRBV6-2/TRBV6-3 TGTGCCAGCAGCTACGGGTTGTCCAGGAGTGAAGATACGCAGTATTTC CASSYGLSRSEDTQYF
many TRBJ2-2 - TRBV10-3 TGTGCCATCAGTGTAGGCAGTTCGAACACCGGGGAGCTGTTTTTT CAISVGSSNTGELFF
- TRBJ2-5 - TRBV4-2 TGTGTCAGTAGCCAAGCGGATTGGGGAGAGACCCAGTACTTC CVSSQADWGETQYF
- TRBJ2-2 - TRBV12-3/TRBV12-4 TGTGCCAGCCGTCGTTACGGGAGCACCGGGGAGTTGTTTTTT CASRRYGSTGELFF
- TRBJ2-7 - TRBV12-3/TRBV12-4 TGTGCCAGCAGAAAGAAATGGGAGCCCGAGCAGTACTTC CASRKKWEPEQYF
- TRBJ2-1 TRBD2 TRBV5-1 TGCGCCAGCAGCTTGGTTTCTTGGGAGGGGTGTCATCTCTACAATGAGCAGTTATTC CASSLVSWEGCHLYNEQLF
- TRBJ1-1 - TRBV29-1 TGCAGCGTCTCTCAGGGCAGAGCTGAAGCTGTCTTC CSVSQGRAEAVF
- TRBJ2-7 - TRBV29-1 TGCAGCGTCGACCGGTCGGGGGCAGTAGGAAGCTATGAGCAGTACTTC CSVDRSGAVGSYEQYF
- TRBJ1-1 - TRBV10-3 TGTGCCATCAGTGAGTCAAAATTGCAGAACACTGAAGCTCTCTTT CAISESKLQNTEALF
- TRBJ2-5 TRBD2 TRBV4-1 TGCGCCAGCAACCAGGTATTTAGCGGGTTGAAAGAGACCCAGTACTTC CASNQVFSGLKETQYF
- TRBJ2-5 TRBD2 TRBV4-2 TGTGCCAGCAGCCAAGAGCCCGTGACTAGCGGGATCTCGCCGCGGGAGACCCAGTACTTC CASSQEPVTSGISPRETQYF
- TRBJ2-3 TRBD2 TRBV29-1 TGCAGCGTATCCGGGACTAGCGGTCGGGGAGGTACGCAGTATTTT CSVSGTSGRGGTQYF
- TRBJ2-1 - TRBV11-3 TGTGCCAGCAGCTTAAGCGTCTCGAGCAAAGAGCAGTTCTTC CASSLSVSSKEQFF
many TRBJ2-1 TRBD2 TRBV28 TGTGCCAGCAGTCCCAGACTAGCGGGAACCCTCATCCCTGAGCAGTTCTTC CASSPRLAGTLIPEQFF
- TRBJ1-5 - TRBV20-1 TGCAGTGCGGGGGACAGCAATCAGCCCCAGCATTTT CSAGDSNQPQHF
- TRBJ2-7 - TRBV4-1 TGCGCCAGCAGTCTAAATGACAAGACCTACGAACAGTACTTC CASSLNDKTYEQYF
- TRBJ1-1 - TRBV6-5 TGTGTCAGCAGCTACCGACTGACGAACACTGAAGCTTTCTTT CVSSYRLTNTEAFF